One and the same sample provided the 12 T cell receptor beta chains below, sequenced in a study of identical twins. MiXCR was run by TCRdb on the 5' RACE reads, yielding one entry per CDR3 protein. The sample carries about 280,000 distinct CDR3 sequences, about 8.9% recorded once. Separately, the same data were catalogued under a study of yellow fever vaccine responses in identical twins.

The sample taken for sequencing was memory (CD45RO+) T cells sorted from blood. These receptors came from a woman in her late teens or twenties in good health.

V is TRBV6-1 and J is TRBJ2-1; D is possibly TRBD2 (5 bases). V lost 2 bases to trimming and J lost 0 bases, with 11 bases between them. This CDR3 has 16 amino acids. CDR1 is MNHNS, CDR2 SASEGT, per germline. CDR3 bases: TGTGCCAGCAGTGAATTCGGGATGGACTCCTACAATGAGCAGTTCTTC. Translated, it gives CASSEFGMDSYNEQFF.

This clonotype showed up just a few times. The V gene is TRBV29-1, the J gene TRBJ2-5; TRBD2 matches at 7 bases. The CDR3 spans 14 residues. Trimming at V came to 4 bases and at J to 2 bases, leaving 7 bases not matched to a gene. Germline values: CDR1 SQVTM, CDR2 ANQGSEA. The CDR3 DNA reads as TGCAGCGTTGGGGGAGGGGCGGTTCAAGAGACCCAGTACTTC. This codes for CSVGGGAVQETQYF.

This clonotype was recorded at least ten times. The CDR3 reads CASKDREYAEAFF. CDR3 nucleotides: TGTGCCAGCAAGGACAGGGAGTACGCTGAAGCTTTCTTT. The chain has TRBV2 and TRBJ1-1, with 8 bases fitting TRBD1. J lost 6 bases, V lost 7 bases, and 7 bases had no gene match. The CDR3 runs to 13 residues. Germline V gene sequence: CDR1 SNHLY, CDR2 FYNNEI.

This clonotype was found many times. The chain employs TRBV20-1 and TRBJ2-1; 7 nucleotides line up with TRBD2. The trim removed 0 bases at V and 8 bases at J, leaving 7 bases unmatched. The CDR3 runs to 14 residues. CDR1 and CDR2 (germline): DFQATT, SNEGSKA (reference sequence). The CDR3 sequence: CSARDPWGRDEQFF. CDR3 nucleotide sequence: TGCAGTGCTAGAGATCCGTGGGGGAGGGATGAGCAGTTCTTC.

In its sample, this clonotype was seen many times. This chain connects TRBV13 to TRBJ1-4; D remains unclear. The CDR3 spans 14 residues. Germline loops: CDR1 PRHDT, CDR2 FYEKMQ (reference sequence). Trimming took off 0 bases at V and 8 bases at J, with 10 bases between the two ends. CDR3 sequence (DNA): TGTGCCAGCAGCTTAGGAGGGAAAGACGAAAAACTGTTTTTT. Protein: CASSLGGKDEKLFF.

The rearrangement links TRBV3-1 to TRBJ2-1; D is uncertain. Germline CDR1 is LGHDT and CDR2 is YNNKEL (reference sequence). There are 19 residues in the CDR3. Trimming stripped 0 bases from V and 0 bases from J, with 18 bases between. CDR3 loop: CASSQDLVVGHLSYNEQFF. The DNA of the CDR3 is TGTGCCAGCAGCCAAGATCTTGTAGTCGGCCACCTCTCCTACAATGAGCAGTTCTTC.

This clonotype was seen a handful of times. V gene TRBV20-1 combines with J gene TRBJ1-4; tentative D call: TRBD1 (5 bases). The germline CDR1 and CDR2 sequences are DFQATT and SNEGSKA (reference sequence). V gave up 8 bases and J gave up 2 bases, with 9 bases separating them. The length of the CDR3 is 12 residues. DNA for the CDR3: TGCAGTCTTTGGGGGACTAATGAAAAACTGTTTTTT. Residues: CSLWGTNEKLFF.

The chain carries TRBV27 and TRBJ2-2; D is perhaps TRBD2 (6 bases). V was cut by 4 bases and J by 4 bases, with 13 bases left in between. The CDR3 covers 15 residues. Germline CDR1 reads MNHEY; CDR2 reads SMNVEV (reference sequence). The CDR3 sequence is CASSWGLPSTGELFF. CDR3 bases: TGTGCCAGCAGTTGGGGACTTCCCTCCACCGGGGAGCTGTTTTTT.

There are a few counts of this clonotype. CDR3: CASSPPESRNEQFF. The CDR3 DNA reads TGTGCCAGCTCACCACCAGAGTCAAGGAATGAGCAGTTCTTC. The chain couples TRBV18 to TRBJ2-1, with D hard to call. Trimming removed 0 bases from V and 7 bases from J, with 10 bases in between. The germline V gene has CDR1 KGHSH and CDR2 LQKENI. The CDR3 has 14 residues.

The chain carries TRBV9 and TRBJ1-6; 10 bases agree with TRBD1. The V gene end was trimmed by 0 bases and the J gene end by 6 bases; junction bases not matched to a gene: 0. The CDR3 sequence is 15 residues long. Germline values: CDR1 SGDLS, CDR2 YYNGEE. The chain's CDR3 is CASSVGTGGNSPLHF. As DNA, the CDR3 is TGTGCCAGCAGCGTAGGGACAGGGGGTAATTCACCCCTCCACTTT.

The chain links TRBV11-2 to TRBJ1-1; D remains unclear. The ends were cut back, 5 bases at V and 0 bases at J, with 22 bases in the middle. Germline CDR1 is SGHAT and CDR2 is FQNNGV. The CDR3 length is 18 residues. The CDR3 region is CASSPQISGTLMNTEAFF. The CDR3, as DNA: TGTGCCAGCAGCCCCCAGATAAGTGGTACTTTGATGAACACTGAAGCTTTCTTT.

The table lists this clonotype with many counts. V is TRBV5-1 and J is TRBJ2-1; 9 nucleotides match TRBD2. J was trimmed by 6 bases and V by 0 bases; bases with no gene match: 7. Germline V CDR1 and CDR2: SGHRS, YFSETQ. This CDR3 is built from 16 residues. DNA for the CDR3: TGCGCCAGCAGCTTGGCCCTGGGACTAGCTCTCAATGAGCAGTTCTTC. Translation: CASSLALGLALNEQFF. Together with reference TRBV5-1 and TRBJ2-1, the CDR3 gives the full variable domain: KAGVTQTPRYLIKTRGQQVTLSCSPISGHRSVSWYQQTPGQGLQFLFEYFSETQRNKGNFPGRFSGRQFSNSRSEMNVSTLELGDSALYLCASSLALGLALNEQFFGPGTRLTVL.